This TCR beta chain was recovered during a study of blood T cell repertoires in COVID-19. The V gene end was trimmed by 8 bases and the J gene end by 5 bases; junction bases not matched to a gene: 10. This CDR3 is 15 amino acids long. Germline V CDR1 and CDR2: ENHRY, SYGVKD. The protocol was immunoSEQ multiplex PCR, while the TCRdb copy is restricted to in-frame clones and leaves out a portion. This sample has about 140,000 clones, with roughly 86% found just once. This sequence was found in a woman aged 50 to 65 with acute or convalescent COVID-19. Sequencing was performed on peripheral blood. J is TRBJ2-7 and V is TRBV10-3; 12 bases fit TRBD1. The chain's CDR3 is CAIGSGDRGQDEQYF. CDR3 bases: TGTGCCATCGGGTCCGGGGACAGGGGGCAAGACGAGCAGTACTTC.